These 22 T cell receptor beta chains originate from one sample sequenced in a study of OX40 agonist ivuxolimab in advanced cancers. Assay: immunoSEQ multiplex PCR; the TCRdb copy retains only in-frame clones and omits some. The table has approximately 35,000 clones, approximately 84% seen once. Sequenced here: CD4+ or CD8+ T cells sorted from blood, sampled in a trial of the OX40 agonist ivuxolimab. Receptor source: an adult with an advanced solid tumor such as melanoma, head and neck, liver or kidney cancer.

CDR3 DNA sequence: TGTGCCACCAGCAGAGACATGGAGGCCCAATCCCCCGAGCAGTACTTC. Residues: CATSRDMEAQSPEQYF. This chain joins TRBV15 and TRBJ2-7, with D possibly being TRBD2 (5 bases). Germline V gives CDR1 LNHNV, CDR2 YYDKDF (reference sequence). Between the trimmed V and J ends, which lost 0 bases and 6 bases, there was a span of 18 bases. CDR3 length: 16 amino acids.

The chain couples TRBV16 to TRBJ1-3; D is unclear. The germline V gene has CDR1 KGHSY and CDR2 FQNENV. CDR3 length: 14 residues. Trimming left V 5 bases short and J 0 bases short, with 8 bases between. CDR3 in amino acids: CASSYRSSGNTIYF. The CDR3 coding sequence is TGTGCCAGCAGCTACCGGAGCTCTGGAAACACCATATATTTT. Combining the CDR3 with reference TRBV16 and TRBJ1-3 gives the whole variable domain GEEVAQTPKHLVRGEGQKAKLYCAPIKGHSYVFWYQQVLKNEFKFLISFQNENVFDETGMPKERFSAKCLPNSPCSLEIQATKLEDSAVYFCASSYRSSGNTIYFGEGSWLTVV.

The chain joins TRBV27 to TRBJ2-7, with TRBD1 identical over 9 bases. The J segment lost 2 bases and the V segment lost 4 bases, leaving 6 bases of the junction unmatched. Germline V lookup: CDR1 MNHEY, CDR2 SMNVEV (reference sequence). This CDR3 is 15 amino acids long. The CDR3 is CASSSGTGYPYEQYF. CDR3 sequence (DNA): TGTGCCAGCAGTTCTGGGACAGGGTACCCCTACGAGCAGTACTTC.

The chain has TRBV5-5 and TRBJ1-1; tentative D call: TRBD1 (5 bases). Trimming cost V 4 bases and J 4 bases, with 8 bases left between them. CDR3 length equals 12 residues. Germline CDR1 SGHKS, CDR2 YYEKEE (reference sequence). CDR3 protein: CASSPGLTEAFF. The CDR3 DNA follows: TGTGCCAGCAGCCCGGGGCTCACTGAAGCTTTCTTT.

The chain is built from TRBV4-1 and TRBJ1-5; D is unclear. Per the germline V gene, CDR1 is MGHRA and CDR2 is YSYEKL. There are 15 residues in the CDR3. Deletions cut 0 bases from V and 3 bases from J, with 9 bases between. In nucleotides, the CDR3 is TGCGCCAGCAGCCAAGATAACGGCTACAATCAGCCCCAGCATTTT. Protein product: CASSQDNGYNQPQHF.

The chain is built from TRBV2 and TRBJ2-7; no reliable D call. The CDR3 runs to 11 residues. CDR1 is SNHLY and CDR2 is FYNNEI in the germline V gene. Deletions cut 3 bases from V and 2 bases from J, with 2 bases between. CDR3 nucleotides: TGTGCCAGCAGTGACCCCTACGAGCAGTACTTC. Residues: CASSDPYEQYF.

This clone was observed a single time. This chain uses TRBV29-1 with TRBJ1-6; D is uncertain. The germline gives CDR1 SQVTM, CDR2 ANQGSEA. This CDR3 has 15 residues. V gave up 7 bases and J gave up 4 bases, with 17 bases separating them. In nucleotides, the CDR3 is TGCAGCGGACATCCCAGCAGTTATTATAATTCACCCCTCCACTTT. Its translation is CSGHPSSYYNSPLHF. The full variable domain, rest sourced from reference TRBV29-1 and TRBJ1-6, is SAVISQKPSRDICQRGTSLTIQCQVDSQVTMMFWYRQQPGQSLTLIATANQGSEATYESGFVIDKFPISRPNLTFSTLTVSNMSPEDSSIYLCSGHPSSYYNSPLHFGNGTRLTVT.

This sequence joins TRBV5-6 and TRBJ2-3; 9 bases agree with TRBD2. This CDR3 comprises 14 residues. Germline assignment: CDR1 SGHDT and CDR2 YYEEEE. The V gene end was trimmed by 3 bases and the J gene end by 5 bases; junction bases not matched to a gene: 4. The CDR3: CASSWGLAGDTQYF. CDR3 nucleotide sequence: TGTGCCAGCAGCTGGGGACTAGCAGGAGATACGCAGTATTTT.

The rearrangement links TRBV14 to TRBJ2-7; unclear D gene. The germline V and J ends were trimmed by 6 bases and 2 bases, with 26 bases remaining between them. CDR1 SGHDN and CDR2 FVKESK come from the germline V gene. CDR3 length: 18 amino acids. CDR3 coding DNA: TGTGCCAGCAGTCACCCCCGGTCTAGTATATGGACCCCCTACGAGCAGTACTTC. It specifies CASSHPRSSIWTPYEQYF. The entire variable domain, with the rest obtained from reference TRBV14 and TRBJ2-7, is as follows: EAGVTQFPSHSVIEKGQTVTLRCDPISGHDNLYWYRRVMGKEIKFLLHFVKESKQDESGMPNNRFLAERTGGTYSTLKVQPAELEDSGVYFCASSHPRSSIWTPYEQYFGPGTRLTVT.

DNA of the CDR3: TGTGCCAGCAGTCAGGGAAGGGGCTATGGCTACACCTTC. Its protein product is CASSQGRGYGYTF. V gene TRBV5-4 combines with J gene TRBJ1-2, with D possibly being TRBD1 (5 bases). Looked up from germline, CDR1 is SGHNT and CDR2 is YYREEE (reference sequence). V shed 5 bases and J shed 4 bases, with 12 bases lying between them. CDR3 length equals 13 residues.

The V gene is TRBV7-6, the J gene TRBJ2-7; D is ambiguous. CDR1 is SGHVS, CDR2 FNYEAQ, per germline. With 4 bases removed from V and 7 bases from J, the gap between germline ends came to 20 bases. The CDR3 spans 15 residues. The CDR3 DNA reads TGTGCCAGCAGCTCCCCACCTCTAGAAATTGGGGAGCAGTACTTC. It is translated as CASSSPPLEIGEQYF.

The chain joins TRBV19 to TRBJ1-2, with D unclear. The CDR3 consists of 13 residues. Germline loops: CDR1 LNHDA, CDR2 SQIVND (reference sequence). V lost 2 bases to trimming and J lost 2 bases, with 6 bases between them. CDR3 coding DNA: TGTGCCAGTAGTATATACAACAACTATGGCTACACCTTC. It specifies CASSIYNNYGYTF.

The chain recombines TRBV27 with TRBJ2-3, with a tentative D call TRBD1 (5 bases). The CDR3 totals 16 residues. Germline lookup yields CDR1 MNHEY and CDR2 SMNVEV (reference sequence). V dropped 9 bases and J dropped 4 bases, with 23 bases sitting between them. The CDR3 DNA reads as TGTGCCAGTCACAGGTCCCCTGGAACAGGAGCAGATACGCAGTATTTT. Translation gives CASHRSPGTGADTQYF.

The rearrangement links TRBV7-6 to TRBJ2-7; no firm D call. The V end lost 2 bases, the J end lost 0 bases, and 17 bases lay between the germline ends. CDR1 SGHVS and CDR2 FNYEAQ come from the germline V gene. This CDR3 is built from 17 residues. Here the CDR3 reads CASSLNPGLPSSYEQYF. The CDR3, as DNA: TGTGCCAGCAGCTTAAACCCGGGCCTACCGAGCTCCTACGAGCAGTACTTC. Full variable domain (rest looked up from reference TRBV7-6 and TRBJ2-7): GAGVSQSPRYKVTKRGQDVALRCDPISGHVSLYWYRQALGQGPEFLTYFNYEAQQDKSGLPNDRFSAERPEGSISTLTIQRTEQRDSAMYRCASSLNPGLPSSYEQYFGPGTRLTVT.

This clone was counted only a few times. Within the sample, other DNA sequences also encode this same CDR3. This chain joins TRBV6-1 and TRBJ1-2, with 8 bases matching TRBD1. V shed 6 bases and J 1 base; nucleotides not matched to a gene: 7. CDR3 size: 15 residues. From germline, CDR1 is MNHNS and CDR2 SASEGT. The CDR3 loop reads CASRVGQGLNYGYTF. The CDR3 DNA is TGTGCCAGCAGGGTTGGACAGGGACTTAACTATGGCTACACCTTC.

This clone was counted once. CDR3 residues: CASSLQWEGGETQYF. The CDR3, as DNA: TGTGCCAGCAGCTTACAGTGGGAGGGGGGAGAGACCCAGTACTTC. The rearrangement links TRBV13 to TRBJ2-5; maybe TRBD2 (7 bases). Trimming took off 2 bases at V and 4 bases at J, with 14 bases between the two ends. CDR1 and CDR2 from the germline V gene are PRHDT and FYEKMQ (reference sequence). The CDR3 runs to 15 residues.

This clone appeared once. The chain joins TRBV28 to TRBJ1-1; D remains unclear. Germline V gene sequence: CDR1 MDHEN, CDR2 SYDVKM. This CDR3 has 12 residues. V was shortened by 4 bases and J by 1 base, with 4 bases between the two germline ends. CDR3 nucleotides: TGTGCCAGCAGTTACAGGAACACTGAAGCTTTCTTT. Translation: CASSYRNTEAFF.

The CDR3 sequence: CASSNTGQGNTEAFF. In DNA, the CDR3 is TGTGCCAGCAGCAATACCGGACAGGGGAACACTGAAGCTTTCTTT. The V call is TRBV5-4, the J call TRBJ1-1; TRBD1 matches 8 bases. The CDR3 totals 15 residues. J was trimmed by 1 base and V by 4 bases; bases with no gene match: 6. CDR1 and CDR2 (germline): SGHNT, YYREEE (reference sequence).

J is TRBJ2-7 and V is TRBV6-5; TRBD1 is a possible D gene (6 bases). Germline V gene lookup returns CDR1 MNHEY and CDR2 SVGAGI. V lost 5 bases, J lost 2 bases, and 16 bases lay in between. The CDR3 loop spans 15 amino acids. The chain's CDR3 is CASSTLRDKPYEQYF. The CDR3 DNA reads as TGTGCCAGCAGTACACTCCGGGACAAGCCCTACGAGCAGTACTTC.

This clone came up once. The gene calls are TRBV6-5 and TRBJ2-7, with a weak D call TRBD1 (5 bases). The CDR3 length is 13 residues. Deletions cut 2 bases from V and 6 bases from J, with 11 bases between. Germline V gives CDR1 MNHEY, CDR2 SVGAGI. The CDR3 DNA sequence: TGTGCCAGCAGTTACGGACAATCTAGCGAGCAGTACTTC. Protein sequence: CASSYGQSSEQYF.

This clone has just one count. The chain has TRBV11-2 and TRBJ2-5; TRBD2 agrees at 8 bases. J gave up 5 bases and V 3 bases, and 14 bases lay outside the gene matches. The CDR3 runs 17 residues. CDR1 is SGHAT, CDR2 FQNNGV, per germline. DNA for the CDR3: TGTGCCAGCAGCTTTTCGGGCGAGCGGGAGTTGGAGGAGACCCAGTACTTC. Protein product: CASSFSGERELEETQYF. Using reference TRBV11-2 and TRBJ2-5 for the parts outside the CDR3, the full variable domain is EAGVAQSPRYKIIEKRQSVAFWCNPISGHATLYWYQQILGQGPKLLIQFQNNGVVDDSQLPKDRFSAERLKGVDSTLKIQPAKLEDSAVYLCASSFSGERELEETQYFGPGTRLLVL.

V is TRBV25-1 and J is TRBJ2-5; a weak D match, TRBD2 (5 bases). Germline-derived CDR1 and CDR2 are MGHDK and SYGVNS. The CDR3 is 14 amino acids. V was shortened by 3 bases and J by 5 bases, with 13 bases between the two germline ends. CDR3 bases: TGTGCCAGCAGTGACAGCGGCGCCCTGGAGACCCAGTACTTC. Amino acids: CASSDSGALETQYF.